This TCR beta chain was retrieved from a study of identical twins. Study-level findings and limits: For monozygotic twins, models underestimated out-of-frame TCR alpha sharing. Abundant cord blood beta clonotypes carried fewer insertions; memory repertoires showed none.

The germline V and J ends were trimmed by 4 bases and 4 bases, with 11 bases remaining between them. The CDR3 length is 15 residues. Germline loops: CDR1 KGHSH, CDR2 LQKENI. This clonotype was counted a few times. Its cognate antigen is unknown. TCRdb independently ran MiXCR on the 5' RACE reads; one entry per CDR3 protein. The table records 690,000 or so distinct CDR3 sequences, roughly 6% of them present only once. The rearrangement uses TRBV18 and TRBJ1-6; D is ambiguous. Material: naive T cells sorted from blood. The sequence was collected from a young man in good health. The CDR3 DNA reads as TGTGCCAGCTCACAGCAGGCCGGATATAATTCACCCCTCCACTTT. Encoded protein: CASSQQAGYNSPLHF. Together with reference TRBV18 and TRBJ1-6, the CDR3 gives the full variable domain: NAGVMQNPRHLVRRRGQEARLRCSPMKGHSHVYWYRQLPEEGLKFMVYLQKENIIDESGMPKERFSAEFPKEGPSILRIQQVVRGDSAAYFCASSQQAGYNSPLHFGNGTRLTVT.